These T cell receptor beta chains were read from a single sample in a study of shared clonotypes between healthy human individuals. Using immunoSEQ multiplex PCR, the repertoire was profiled, and TCRdb retains in-frame clones only, with some absent. The table has roughly 2 million clones, just under 95% seen once. Material for sequencing was naive CD8+ T cells sorted from blood. These receptors were taken from a man between 18 and 29 years old in good health. CDR3s include the opening cysteine and the closing phenylalanine or tryptophan. Fields, in order: CDR3 protein, CDR3 DNA, J gene, clone size, V gene, D gene. A D gene is named only where the DNA matches it firmly. Not all rows give a size; the values are once, few, many and, for expanded clones, a class.

CDR3aa: CASSLLAGEADTQYF; CDR3nt: TGTGCCAGCAGCCTTCTAGCGGGAGAGGCAGATACGCAGTATTTT; j_gene: TRBJ2-3; abundance: .; v_gene: TRBV7-9; d_gene: TRBD2
CDR3aa: CSVVPQGNTEAFF; CDR3nt: TGCAGCGTTGTCCCCCAGGGGAACACTGAAGCTTTCTTT; j_gene: TRBJ1-1; abundance: .; v_gene: TRBV29-1; d_gene: .
CDR3aa: CASSPGQNYEQYF; CDR3nt: TGTGCCAGCAGCCCAGGACAGAACTACGAGCAGTACTTC; j_gene: TRBJ2-7; abundance: .; v_gene: TRBV2; d_gene: .
CDR3aa: CASSQDRGQYNEQFF; CDR3nt: TGCGCCAGCAGCCAAGATCGTGGGCAGTACAATGAGCAGTTCTTC; j_gene: TRBJ2-1; abundance: .; v_gene: TRBV4-3; d_gene: .
CDR3aa: CASSLEGGSDTQYF; CDR3nt: TGTGCCAGCAGCTTGGAGGGGGGGTCAGATACGCAGTATTTT; j_gene: TRBJ2-3; abundance: .; v_gene: TRBV5-4; d_gene: .
CDR3aa: CASSEVAGAGTDTQYF; CDR3nt: TGTGCCAGCAGTGAAGTAGCGGGGGCGGGAACAGATACGCAGTATTTT; j_gene: TRBJ2-3; abundance: once; v_gene: TRBV6-4; d_gene: TRBD2
CDR3aa: CASSPDGAGGETQYF; CDR3nt: TGCGCCAGCAGCCCGGACGGGGCCGGGGGAGAGACCCAGTACTTC; j_gene: TRBJ2-5; abundance: .; v_gene: TRBV5-1; d_gene: .
CDR3aa: CASSEVGGRSPNEQFF; CDR3nt: TGTGCCAGCAGTGAAGTCGGGGGGAGAAGCCCTAATGAGCAGTTCTTC; j_gene: TRBJ2-1; abundance: .; v_gene: TRBV6-1; d_gene: TRBD2
CDR3aa: CASSLAISRLNTDTQYF; CDR3nt: TGTGCCAGCAGCTTAGCGATTAGCAGACTGAACACAGATACGCAGTATTTT; j_gene: TRBJ2-3; abundance: few; v_gene: TRBV7-2; d_gene: .
CDR3aa: CASRPGGFGNTIYF; CDR3nt: TGTGCCAGCCGGCCAGGGGGCTTTGGAAACACCATATATTTT; j_gene: TRBJ1-3; abundance: .; v_gene: TRBV6-5; d_gene: TRBD1
CDR3aa: CASSLEFGPSGRPYEQYF; CDR3nt: TGTGCCAGCAGCTTAGAGTTCGGGCCTAGCGGGAGACCCTACGAGCAGTACTTC; j_gene: TRBJ2-7; abundance: .; v_gene: TRBV13; d_gene: TRBD2
CDR3aa: CASSLGGAPNYGYTF; CDR3nt: TGTGCCAGCAGCTTGGGGGGAGCGCCTAACTATGGCTACACCTTC; j_gene: TRBJ1-2; abundance: .; v_gene: TRBV5-4; d_gene: .
CDR3aa: CASSGGPGDNEQFF; CDR3nt: TGTGCCAGCAGCGGGGGCCCTGGGGACAATGAGCAGTTCTTC; j_gene: TRBJ2-1; abundance: once; v_gene: TRBV25-1; d_gene: .
CDR3aa: CASSPRPDGETQYF; CDR3nt: TGTGCCAGTAGTCCTCGGCCCGACGGGGAGACCCAGTACTTC; j_gene: TRBJ2-5; abundance: .; v_gene: TRBV19; d_gene: .
CDR3aa: CASSLDGIVSSYNSPLHF; CDR3nt: TGTGCCAGCAGCTTAGACGGGATTGTGAGCTCCTATAATTCACCCCTCCACTTT; j_gene: TRBJ1-6; abundance: .; v_gene: TRBV11-2; d_gene: .
CDR3aa: CAWSGVATYNEQFF; CDR3nt: TGTGCCTGGAGTGGGGTAGCGACTTACAATGAGCAGTTCTTC; j_gene: TRBJ2-1; abundance: .; v_gene: TRBV30; d_gene: .
CDR3aa: CSVEENYGYTF; CDR3nt: TGCAGCGTGGAGGAGAACTATGGCTACACCTTC; j_gene: TRBJ1-2; abundance: few; v_gene: TRBV29-1; d_gene: .
CDR3aa: CASSELGYTEAFF; CDR3nt: TGTGCCAGCAGTGAACTGGGGTACACTGAAGCTTTCTTT; j_gene: TRBJ1-1; abundance: .; v_gene: TRBV2; d_gene: .
CDR3aa: CATSAPRQKLFF; CDR3nt: TGTGCCACCAGCGCACCAAGGCAAAAACTGTTTTTT; j_gene: TRBJ1-4; abundance: few; v_gene: TRBV15; d_gene: .
CDR3aa: CASSQDPGSGQPQHF; CDR3nt: TGCGCCAGCAGCCAAGATCCGGGATCCGGGCAGCCCCAGCATTTT; j_gene: TRBJ1-5; abundance: .; v_gene: TRBV4-1; d_gene: .
CDR3aa: CASSFGGDQPQHF; CDR3nt: TGTGCCAGCAGCTTTGGGGGCGATCAGCCCCAGCATTTT; j_gene: TRBJ1-5; abundance: .; v_gene: TRBV5-6; d_gene: .
CDR3aa: CASSLGTGGSGELFF; CDR3nt: TGTGCCAGCAGCTTAGGCACAGGGGGGAGCGGGGAGCTGTTTTTT; j_gene: TRBJ2-2; abundance: .; v_gene: TRBV7-9; d_gene: TRBD1
CDR3aa: CASGAQGASNQPQHF; CDR3nt: TGTGCCAGCGGAGCACAGGGGGCGAGCAATCAGCCCCAGCATTTT; j_gene: TRBJ1-5; abundance: few; v_gene: TRBV27; d_gene: TRBD1
CDR3aa: CASSTTGGHTGELFF; CDR3nt: TGTGCCAGTAGTACCACAGGGGGGCACACCGGGGAGCTGTTTTTT; j_gene: TRBJ2-2; abundance: .; v_gene: TRBV19; d_gene: TRBD1
CDR3aa: CASSAWMGQDTGYTF; CDR3nt: TGTGCCAGCAGCGCCTGGATGGGACAGGACACTGGCTACACCTTC; j_gene: TRBJ1-2; abundance: .; v_gene: TRBV7-6; d_gene: TRBD1
CDR3aa: CASRTHTWGEDEQYF; CDR3nt: TGTGCCAGCAGGACCCATACATGGGGTGAGGACGAGCAGTACTTC; j_gene: TRBJ2-7; abundance: .; v_gene: TRBV5-5; d_gene: .
CDR3aa: CASSTMGAGELFF; CDR3nt: TGTGCCAGCAGCACCATGGGGGCCGGGGAGCTGTTTTTT; j_gene: TRBJ2-2; abundance: .; v_gene: TRBV11-2; d_gene: .
CDR3aa: CASSQGTGAQGTDTQYF; CDR3nt: TGCGCCAGCAGCCAAGGAACCGGGGCTCAGGGCACAGATACGCAGTATTTT; j_gene: TRBJ2-3; abundance: .; v_gene: TRBV4-3; d_gene: .
CDR3aa: CASSVGQVDEQFF; CDR3nt: TGTGCCAGCAGCGTAGGGCAGGTGGATGAGCAGTTCTTC; j_gene: TRBJ2-1; abundance: .; v_gene: TRBV9; d_gene: .
CDR3aa: CASSLEGQGAVEQYF; CDR3nt: TGTGCCAGCAGCTTGGAGGGACAGGGGGCTGTCGAGCAGTACTTC; j_gene: TRBJ2-7; abundance: .; v_gene: TRBV5-4; d_gene: TRBD1
CDR3aa: CASSSPGGAGTDTQYF; CDR3nt: TGTGCCAGCAGTTCGCCCGGCGGGGCGGGCACAGATACGCAGTATTTT; j_gene: TRBJ2-3; abundance: .; v_gene: TRBV6-5; d_gene: .
CDR3aa: CSVPGHIPYGYTF; CDR3nt: TGCAGCGTTCCGGGACACATACCCTATGGCTACACCTTC; j_gene: TRBJ1-2; abundance: .; v_gene: TRBV29-1; d_gene: .
CDR3aa: CASSEARGGYEQYF; CDR3nt: TGTGCCAGCAGTGAAGCGAGGGGTGGGTACGAGCAGTACTTC; j_gene: TRBJ2-7; abundance: .; v_gene: TRBV6-1; d_gene: .
CDR3aa: CSVTDSSYEQYF; CDR3nt: TGCAGCGTGACGGATAGCTCCTACGAGCAGTACTTC; j_gene: TRBJ2-7; abundance: .; v_gene: TRBV29-1; d_gene: .
CDR3aa: CASSLIGDLNQPQHF; CDR3nt: TGTGCCAGCAGCTTAATCGGAGATCTCAATCAGCCCCAGCATTTT; j_gene: TRBJ1-5; abundance: .; v_gene: TRBV7-9; d_gene: .
CDR3aa: CASSVDLGLSGNTIYF; CDR3nt: TGTGCCAGCAGCGTAGATTTGGGTTTGTCTGGAAACACCATATATTTT; j_gene: TRBJ1-3; abundance: .; v_gene: TRBV9; d_gene: .
CDR3aa: CASSLFDRNTEAFF; CDR3nt: TGTGCCAGCAGCTTGTTCGATAGGAACACTGAAGCTTTCTTT; j_gene: TRBJ1-1; abundance: .; v_gene: TRBV5-4; d_gene: .
CDR3aa: CASSPGTGENEQFF; CDR3nt: TGTGCCAGCAGCCCAGGGACAGGGGAGAATGAGCAGTTCTTC; j_gene: TRBJ2-1; abundance: .; v_gene: TRBV7-2; d_gene: TRBD1
CDR3aa: CASSSSIGQEAFF; CDR3nt: TGTGCCAGCAGCTCCTCGATTGGGCAGGAAGCTTTCTTT; j_gene: TRBJ1-1; abundance: once; v_gene: TRBV13; d_gene: .
CDR3aa: CASSLAGQGTYVQYF; CDR3nt: TGTGCCAGCAGCTTGGCCGGACAGGGGACGTACGTGCAGTACTTC; j_gene: TRBJ2-7; abundance: .; v_gene: TRBV5-5; d_gene: TRBD1
CDR3aa: CASSLGTGGSYEQYF; CDR3nt: TGTGCCAGCAGTTTAGGGACAGGGGGCTCCTACGAGCAGTACTTC; j_gene: TRBJ2-7; abundance: few; v_gene: TRBV28; d_gene: TRBD1
CDR3aa: CASSLSPVTNYGYTF; CDR3nt: TGTGCCAGCAGTTTATCCCCCGTTACTAACTATGGCTACACCTTC; j_gene: TRBJ1-2; abundance: .; v_gene: TRBV28; d_gene: .
CDR3aa: CASSYRSSNEQFF; CDR3nt: TGTGCCAGCAGTTACAGAAGTAGTAATGAGCAGTTCTTC; j_gene: TRBJ2-1; abundance: .; v_gene: TRBV6-6; d_gene: .
CDR3aa: CASSLEPGTPDTQYF; CDR3nt: TGTGCCAGCAGCTTAGAGCCGGGTACTCCAGATACGCAGTATTTT; j_gene: TRBJ2-3; abundance: .; v_gene: TRBV11-2; d_gene: .